A selection of T cell receptor beta chains follows, all from one sample in a study of blood T cell repertoires in COVID-19. Produced via immunoSEQ multiplex PCR; TCRdb's table is partial and in-frame only. The sample yields over 130,000 clones, about 90% seen once. Sequences were obtained from peripheral blood. Receptor source: a man in his sixties with active or convalescent COVID-19. The CDR3 runs from the conserved cysteine through the conserved F or W. D genes are given only for firm matches. Clone sizes are given selectively: once, few, many, or a class where the clone is expanded.

J gene: TRBJ2-1
clone size: .
V gene: TRBV11-1
D gene: TRBD1
CDR3 protein: CASSQDRARYNEQFF
CDR3 DNA: TGTGCCAGCAGTCAGGACAGGGCGCGCTACAATGAGCAGTTCTTC

J gene: TRBJ2-4
clone size: .
V gene: TRBV5-1
D gene: TRBD1
CDR3 protein: CASKKVRQGDGKNIQYF
CDR3 DNA: TGCGCCAGCAAAAAAGTCAGACAGGGCGATGGCAAAAACATTCAGTACTTC

J gene: TRBJ2-7
clone size: .
V gene: TRBV7-9
D gene: TRBD1
CDR3 protein: CASSLAFGQGNEQYF
CDR3 DNA: TGTGCCAGCAGCTTAGCGTTCGGACAGGGCAACGAGCAGTACTTC

J gene: TRBJ1-1
clone size: .
V gene: TRBV6-2/TRBV6-3
D gene: .
CDR3 protein: CASSYAGGTEAFF
CDR3 DNA: TGTGCCAGCAGTTATGCAGGAGGCACTGAAGCTTTCTTT

J gene: TRBJ2-2
clone size: .
V gene: TRBV7-9
D gene: TRBD2
CDR3 protein: CASSQLASTGELFF
CDR3 DNA: TGTGCCAGCAGCCAACTAGCGTCTACCGGGGAGCTGTTTTTT

J gene: TRBJ1-6
clone size: .
V gene: TRBV25-1
D gene: .
CDR3 protein: CASSDARNLHF
CDR3 DNA: TGTGCCAGCAGTGATGCGAGGAACCTCCACTTT

J gene: TRBJ2-6
clone size: .
V gene: TRBV10-3
D gene: TRBD1
CDR3 protein: CAIRGDSFSSGANVLTF
CDR3 DNA: TGTGCCATCAGGGGGGACAGCTTTAGCTCTGGGGCCAACGTCCTGACTTTC

J gene: TRBJ2-3
clone size: .
V gene: TRBV20-1
D gene: .
CDR3 protein: CSASRDTSTDTQYF
CDR3 DNA: TGCAGTGCTAGTAGGGACACCAGCACAGATACGCAGTATTTT

J gene: TRBJ1-5
clone size: .
V gene: TRBV19
D gene: .
CDR3 protein: CASRMRTEGGQPQHF
CDR3 DNA: TGTGCCAGTAGAATGCGGACAGAGGGCGGGCAGCCCCAGCATTTT

J gene: TRBJ2-1
clone size: .
V gene: TRBV19
D gene: TRBD2
CDR3 protein: CASSTGTSGSYNEQFF
CDR3 DNA: TGTGCCAGTAGTACTGGGACTAGCGGCTCCTACAATGAGCAGTTCTTC

J gene: TRBJ1-6
clone size: .
V gene: TRBV18
D gene: TRBD1
CDR3 protein: CASSPFRQGDNSPLHF
CDR3 DNA: TGTGCCAGCTCACCTTTTAGGCAGGGGGATAATTCACCCCTCCACTTT

J gene: TRBJ1-1
clone size: .
V gene: TRBV5-1
D gene: .
CDR3 protein: CASSLSAAQNTEAFF
CDR3 DNA: TGCGCCAGCAGCTTGAGCGCAGCGCAGAACACTGAAGCTTTCTTT

J gene: TRBJ1-3
clone size: .
V gene: TRBV2
D gene: TRBD1
CDR3 protein: CASIEQGAQGNTIYF
CDR3 DNA: TGTGCCAGCATTGAACAGGGGGCACAAGGAAACACCATATATTTT

J gene: TRBJ2-1
clone size: .
V gene: TRBV6-5
D gene: TRBD2
CDR3 protein: CASLAGGLNEQFF
CDR3 DNA: TGTGCCAGTCTAGCGGGAGGGTTAAATGAGCAGTTCTTC

J gene: TRBJ1-2
clone size: .
V gene: TRBV30
D gene: TRBD1
CDR3 protein: CAWIEPAGGKSGYTF
CDR3 DNA: TGTGCCTGGATCGAGCCGGCAGGGGGCAAGAGTGGCTACACCTTC

J gene: TRBJ1-1
clone size: .
V gene: TRBV11-2
D gene: TRBD1
CDR3 protein: CASSQTGTEAFF
CDR3 DNA: TGTGCCAGCAGCCAGACAGGGACTGAAGCTTTCTTT

J gene: TRBJ1-2
clone size: .
V gene: TRBV27
D gene: .
CDR3 protein: CASSFSQQASYGYTF
CDR3 DNA: TGTGCCAGCAGTTTCTCCCAACAGGCTTCCTATGGCTACACCTTC

J gene: TRBJ2-7
clone size: .
V gene: TRBV3-1/TRBV3-2
D gene: .
CDR3 protein: CASSQAGYPYEQYF
CDR3 DNA: TGTGCCAGCAGCCAAGCGGGGTACCCCTACGAGCAGTACTTC

J gene: TRBJ2-1
clone size: .
V gene: TRBV19
D gene: .
CDR3 protein: CASSPSTRSEQFF
CDR3 DNA: TGTGCCAGTAGCCCATCGACTCGATCGGAGCAGTTCTTC

J gene: TRBJ2-7
clone size: .
V gene: TRBV25-1
D gene: TRBD2
CDR3 protein: CASRAGGGSEQYF
CDR3 DNA: TGTGCCAGCAGAGCGGGAGGGGGAAGCGAGCAGTACTTC

J gene: TRBJ2-2
clone size: many
V gene: TRBV5-4
D gene: TRBD2
CDR3 protein: CASTFSGSSTGELFF
CDR3 DNA: TGTGCCAGCACCTTTAGCGGGAGTTCAACAGGGGAGCTGTTTTTT

J gene: TRBJ1-1
clone size: once
V gene: TRBV28
D gene: .
CDR3 protein: CASSVWGVVVNTEAFF
CDR3 DNA: TGTGCCAGCAGTGTGTGGGGGGTAGTAGTTAACACTGAAGCTTTCTTT

J gene: TRBJ1-1
clone size: few
V gene: TRBV7-9
D gene: TRBD1
CDR3 protein: CASSLSGEGASEAFF
CDR3 DNA: TGTGCCAGCAGCTTATCGGGTGAGGGGGCAAGTGAAGCTTTCTTT

J gene: TRBJ2-6
clone size: .
V gene: TRBV3-1/TRBV3-2
D gene: .
CDR3 protein: CASSQERAVPPNFFSGANVLTF
CDR3 DNA: TGTGCCAGCAGCCAAGAGAGGGCAGTTCCACCAAATTTTTTCTCTGGGGCCAACGTCCTGACTTTC

J gene: TRBJ1-2
clone size: .
V gene: TRBV24-1
D gene: TRBD1
CDR3 protein: CATSDPRQGKEYGYTF
CDR3 DNA: TGTGCCACCAGTGATCCTCGACAGGGGAAGGAGTATGGCTACACCTTC

J gene: TRBJ2-7
clone size: .
V gene: TRBV2
D gene: TRBD2
CDR3 protein: CASRRGDIPYEQYF
CDR3 DNA: TGTGCCAGCAGGCGGGGGGATATCCCCTACGAGCAGTACTTC

J gene: TRBJ2-5
clone size: .
V gene: TRBV25-1
D gene: .
CDR3 protein: CASSGLGETETQYF
CDR3 DNA: TGTGCCAGCAGTGGTCTTGGGGAGACTGAGACCCAGTACTTC

J gene: TRBJ1-4
clone size: .
V gene: TRBV29-1
D gene: TRBD1
CDR3 protein: CSVRQGAGEKLFF
CDR3 DNA: TGCAGCGTGAGACAGGGGGCCGGGGAAAAACTGTTTTTT

J gene: TRBJ1-2
clone size: .
V gene: TRBV28
D gene: TRBD1
CDR3 protein: CASTPRGQGQHGYTF
CDR3 DNA: TGTGCCAGCACCCCTAGGGGGCAGGGTCAACACGGCTACACCTTC

J gene: TRBJ1-2
clone size: .
V gene: TRBV9
D gene: .
CDR3 protein: CASSPGGTNYGYTF
CDR3 DNA: TGTGCCAGCAGCCCGGGAGGAACAAACTATGGCTACACCTTC

J gene: TRBJ2-5
clone size: .
V gene: TRBV7-9
D gene: TRBD1
CDR3 protein: CASSRDRDRGLYGPGETQYF
CDR3 DNA: TGTGCCAGCAGCAGGGACCGGGACAGGGGCCTCTACGGCCCCGGGGAGACCCAGTACTTC

J gene: TRBJ1-5
clone size: .
V gene: TRBV28
D gene: .
CDR3 protein: CASRGAQLRNQPQHF
CDR3 DNA: TGTGCCAGCAGGGGGGCGCAGTTGCGCAATCAGCCCCAGCATTTT

J gene: TRBJ2-2
clone size: .
V gene: TRBV7-9
D gene: .
CDR3 protein: CASSLISSNTGELFF
CDR3 DNA: TGTGCCAGCAGCTTGATTAGCAGCAACACCGGGGAGCTGTTTTTT

J gene: TRBJ1-2
clone size: many
V gene: TRBV29-1
D gene: .
CDR3 protein: CSAYHHSETNYGYTF
CDR3 DNA: TGCAGCGCATATCACCATTCGGAGACCAACTATGGCTACACCTTC

J gene: TRBJ2-5
clone size: .
V gene: TRBV4-3
D gene: TRBD2
CDR3 protein: CASSPGLAGSVETQYF
CDR3 DNA: TGCGCCAGCAGCCCAGGACTAGCGGGTTCAGTAGAGACCCAGTACTTC

J gene: TRBJ1-1
clone size: .
V gene: TRBV13
D gene: .
CDR3 protein: CASSFGLSNTEAFF
CDR3 DNA: TGTGCCAGCAGCTTCGGACTCTCGAACACTGAAGCTTTCTTT

J gene: TRBJ1-2
clone size: .
V gene: TRBV9
D gene: TRBD1
CDR3 protein: CASSLGQGDYGYTF
CDR3 DNA: TGTGCCAGCAGCCTGGGACAGGGGGACTATGGCTACACCTTC

J gene: TRBJ2-4
clone size: .
V gene: TRBV28
D gene: TRBD2
CDR3 protein: CASSLKSGGYIQYF
CDR3 DNA: TGTGCCAGCAGTTTAAAGTCGGGAGGGTACATTCAGTACTTC

J gene: TRBJ2-5
clone size: .
V gene: TRBV4-1
D gene: .
CDR3 protein: CASSQPGRQGQETQYF
CDR3 DNA: TGCGCCAGCAGCCAGCCGGGCCGCCAGGGCCAAGAGACCCAGTACTTC

J gene: TRBJ1-5
clone size: .
V gene: TRBV5-8
D gene: .
CDR3 protein: CASSFYSNQPQHF
CDR3 DNA: TGTGCCAGCAGCTTTTATAGCAATCAGCCCCAGCATTTT